This TCR beta chain was found in a study of CD8 T cells in ankylosing spondylitis. Findings of the study overall: Ankylosing spondylitis blood seemed to carry a telltale TCR beta motif made of under 10 highly homologous variants.

MiXCR, applied by TCRdb to the 5' RACE reads, yields one record per CDR3 protein. The table records about 320,000 distinct CDR3 sequences, about 9.9% of them present only once. Trimming shortened V by 6 bases and J by 4 bases, and 14 bases separated the two germline ends. CDR3 length equals 13 residues. CDR1 DFQATT and CDR2 SNEGSKA come from the germline V gene (reference sequence). Many counts were recorded for this clonotype. Its antigen is undetermined. The sequence was collected from a female donor with ankylosing spondylitis or in good health (not recorded which). The sequenced sample was blood, either unsorted or a sorted T cell fraction (not recorded which). The chain is built from TRBV20-1 and TRBJ2-3, with D possibly matching TRBD1 (6 bases). The CDR3 is CSAPLQGADTQYF. CDR3 coding DNA: TGCAGTGCCCCCCTACAGGGCGCAGATACGCAGTATTTT.